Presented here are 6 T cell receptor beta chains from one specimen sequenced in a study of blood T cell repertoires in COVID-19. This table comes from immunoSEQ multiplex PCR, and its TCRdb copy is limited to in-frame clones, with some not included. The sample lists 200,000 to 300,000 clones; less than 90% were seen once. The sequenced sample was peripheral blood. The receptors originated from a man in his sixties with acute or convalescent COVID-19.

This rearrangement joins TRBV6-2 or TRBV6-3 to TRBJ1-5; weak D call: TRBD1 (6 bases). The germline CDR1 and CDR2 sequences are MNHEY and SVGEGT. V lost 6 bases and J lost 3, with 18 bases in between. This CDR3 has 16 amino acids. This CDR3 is CASSRLGTRDNQPQHF. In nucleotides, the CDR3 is TGTGCCAGCAGCAGACTGGGGACACGCGACAATCAGCCCCAGCATTTT.

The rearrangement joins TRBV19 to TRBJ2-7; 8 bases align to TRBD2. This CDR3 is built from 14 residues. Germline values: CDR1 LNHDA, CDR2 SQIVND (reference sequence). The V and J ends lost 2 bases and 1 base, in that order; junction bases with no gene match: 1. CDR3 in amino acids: CASSITSGSYEQYF. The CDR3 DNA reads TGTGCCAGTAGTATAACTAGCGGATCCTACGAGCAGTACTTC.

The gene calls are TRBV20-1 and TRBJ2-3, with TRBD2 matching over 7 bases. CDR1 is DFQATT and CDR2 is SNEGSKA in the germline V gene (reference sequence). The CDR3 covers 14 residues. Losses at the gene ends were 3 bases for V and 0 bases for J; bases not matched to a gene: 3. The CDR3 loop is CSASRGVSTDTQYF. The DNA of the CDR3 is TGCAGTGCTAGTCGGGGGGTGAGCACAGATACGCAGTATTTT.

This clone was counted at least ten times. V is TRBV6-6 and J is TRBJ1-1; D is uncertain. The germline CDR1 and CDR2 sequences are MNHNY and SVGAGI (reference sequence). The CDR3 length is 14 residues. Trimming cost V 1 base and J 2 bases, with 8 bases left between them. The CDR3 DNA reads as TGTGCCAGCAGTTACTTCGGGGTCAACACTGAAGCTTTCTTT. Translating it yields CASSYFGVNTEAFF.

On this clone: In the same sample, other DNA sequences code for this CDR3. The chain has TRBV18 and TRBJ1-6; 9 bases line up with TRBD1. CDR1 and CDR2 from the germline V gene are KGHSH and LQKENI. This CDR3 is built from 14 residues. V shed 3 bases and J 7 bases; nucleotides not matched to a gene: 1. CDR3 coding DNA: TGTGCCAGCTCACCGGACAGGGGCAATTCACCCCTCCACTTT. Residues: CASSPDRGNSPLHF. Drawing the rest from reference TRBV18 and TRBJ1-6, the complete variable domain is NAGVMQNPRHLVRRRGQEARLRCSPMKGHSHVYWYRQLPEEGLKFMVYLQKENIIDESGMPKERFSAEFPKEGPSILRIQQVVRGDSAAYFCASSPDRGNSPLHFGNGTRLTVT.

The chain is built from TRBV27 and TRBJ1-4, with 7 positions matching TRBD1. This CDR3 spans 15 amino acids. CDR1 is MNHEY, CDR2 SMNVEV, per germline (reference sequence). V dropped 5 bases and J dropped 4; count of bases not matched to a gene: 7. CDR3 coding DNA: TGTGCCAGCAGTCCCCGGGACAGACTTAATGAAAAACTGTTTTTT. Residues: CASSPRDRLNEKLFF.